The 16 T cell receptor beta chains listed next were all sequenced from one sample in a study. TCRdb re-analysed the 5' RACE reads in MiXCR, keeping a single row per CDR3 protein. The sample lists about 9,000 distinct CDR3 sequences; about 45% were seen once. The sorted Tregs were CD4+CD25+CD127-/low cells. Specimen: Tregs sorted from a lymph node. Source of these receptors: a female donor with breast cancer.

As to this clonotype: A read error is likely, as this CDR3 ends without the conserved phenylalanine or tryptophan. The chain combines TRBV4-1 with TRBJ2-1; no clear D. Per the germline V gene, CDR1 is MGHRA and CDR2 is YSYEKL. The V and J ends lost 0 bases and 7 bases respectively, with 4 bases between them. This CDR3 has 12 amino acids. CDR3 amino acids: CASSQDGNEQFS. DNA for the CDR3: TGCGCCAGCAGCCAAGATGGTAATGAGCAGTTCTCC.

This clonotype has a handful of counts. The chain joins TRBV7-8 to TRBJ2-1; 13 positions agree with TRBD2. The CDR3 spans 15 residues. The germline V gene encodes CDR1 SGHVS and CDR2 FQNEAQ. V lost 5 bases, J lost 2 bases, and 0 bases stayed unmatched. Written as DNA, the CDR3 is TGTGCCAGCAGCACTAGCGGGGGGGCCTACAATGAGCAGTTCTTC. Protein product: CASSTSGGAYNEQFF.

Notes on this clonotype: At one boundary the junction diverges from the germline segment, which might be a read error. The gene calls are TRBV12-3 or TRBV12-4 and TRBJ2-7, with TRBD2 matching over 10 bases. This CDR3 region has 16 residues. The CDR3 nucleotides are TGTGCCAGCAGTATAGGACTAGCGGAGATCTCCTACGGGCAGTACTTC. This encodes CASSIGLAEISYGQYF.

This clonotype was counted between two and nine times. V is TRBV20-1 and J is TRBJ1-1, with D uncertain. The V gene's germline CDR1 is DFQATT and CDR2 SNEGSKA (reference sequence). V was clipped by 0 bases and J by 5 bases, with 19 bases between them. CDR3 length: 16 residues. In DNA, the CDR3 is TGCAGTGCTAGAGATCCAAGGAGGGTGGTGGGTACTGAAGCTTTCTTT. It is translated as CSARDPRRVVGTEAFF.

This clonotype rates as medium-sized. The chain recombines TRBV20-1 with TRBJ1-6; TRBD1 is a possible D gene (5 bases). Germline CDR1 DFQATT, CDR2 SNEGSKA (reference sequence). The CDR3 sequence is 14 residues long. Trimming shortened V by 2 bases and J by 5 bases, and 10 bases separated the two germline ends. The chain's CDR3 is CSARQGRDNSPLHF. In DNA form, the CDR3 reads TGCAGTGCTAGACAGGGACGGGATAATTCACCCCTCCACTTT.

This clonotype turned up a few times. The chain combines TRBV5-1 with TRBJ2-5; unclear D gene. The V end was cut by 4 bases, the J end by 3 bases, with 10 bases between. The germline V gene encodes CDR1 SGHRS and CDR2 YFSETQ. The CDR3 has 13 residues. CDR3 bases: TGCGCCAGCAGCCCGAGAATAGAAGAGACCCAGTACTTC. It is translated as CASSPRIEETQYF.

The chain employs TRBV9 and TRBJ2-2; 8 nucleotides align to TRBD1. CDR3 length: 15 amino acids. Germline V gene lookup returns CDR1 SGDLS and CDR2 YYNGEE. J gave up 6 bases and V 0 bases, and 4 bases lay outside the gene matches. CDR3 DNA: TGTGCCAGCAGCGTAGTCAGGGGGCGGGCCGGGGAGCTGTTTTTT. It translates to CASSVVRGRAGELFF.

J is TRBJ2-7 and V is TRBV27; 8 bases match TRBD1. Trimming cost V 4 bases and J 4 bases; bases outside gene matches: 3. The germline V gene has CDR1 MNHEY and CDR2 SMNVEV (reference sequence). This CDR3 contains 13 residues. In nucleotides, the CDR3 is TGTGCCAGCAGTTACGGACAGGGTTACGAGCAGTACTTC. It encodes CASSYGQGYEQYF.

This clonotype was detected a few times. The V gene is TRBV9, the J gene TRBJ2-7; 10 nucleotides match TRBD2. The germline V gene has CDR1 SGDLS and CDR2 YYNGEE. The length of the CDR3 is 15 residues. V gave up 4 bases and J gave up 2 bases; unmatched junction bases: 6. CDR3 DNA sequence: TGTGCCAGCAGCAAGGCAGCGGGGGGGACCTACGAGCAGTACTTC. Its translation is CASSKAAGGTYEQYF.

In nucleotides, the CDR3 is TGTGCCAGCAGCGGTAGCGGGAGTGTCGACAATGAGCAGTTCTTC. Protein sequence: CASSGSGSVDNEQFF. The chain uses TRBV9 and TRBJ2-1; TRBD2 matches 9 bases. V lost 3 bases to trimming and J lost 5 bases; unmatched junction nucleotides: 6. In germline, CDR1 is SGDLS, CDR2 YYNGEE. The CDR3 is 15 residues long.

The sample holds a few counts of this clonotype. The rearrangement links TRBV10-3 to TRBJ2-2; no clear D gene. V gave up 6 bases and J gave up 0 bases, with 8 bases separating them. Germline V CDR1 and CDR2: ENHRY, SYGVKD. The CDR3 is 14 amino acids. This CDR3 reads CAISLQPNTGELFF. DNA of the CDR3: TGTGCCATCAGCTTACAACCGAACACCGGGGAGCTGTTTTTT.

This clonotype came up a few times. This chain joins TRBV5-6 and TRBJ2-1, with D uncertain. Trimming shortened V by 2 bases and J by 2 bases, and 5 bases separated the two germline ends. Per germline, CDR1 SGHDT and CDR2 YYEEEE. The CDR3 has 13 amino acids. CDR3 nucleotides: TGTGCCAGCAGCTTTAGGACCTACAATGAGCAGTTCTTC. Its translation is CASSFRTYNEQFF.

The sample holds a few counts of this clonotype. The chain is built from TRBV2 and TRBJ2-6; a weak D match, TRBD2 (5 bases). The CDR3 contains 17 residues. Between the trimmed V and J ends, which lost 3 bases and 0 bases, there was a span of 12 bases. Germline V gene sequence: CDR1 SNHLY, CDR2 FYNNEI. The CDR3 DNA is TGTGCCAGCAGTGAGGACTCCCTAAGCTCTGGGGCCAACGTCCTGACTTTC. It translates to CASSEDSLSSGANVLTF.

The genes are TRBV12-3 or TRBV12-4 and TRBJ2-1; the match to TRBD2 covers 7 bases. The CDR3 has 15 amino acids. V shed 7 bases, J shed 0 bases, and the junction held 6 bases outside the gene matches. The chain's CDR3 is CASTKLANSYNEQFF. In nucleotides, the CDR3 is TGTGCCAGCACCAAACTAGCGAACTCCTACAATGAGCAGTTCTTC.

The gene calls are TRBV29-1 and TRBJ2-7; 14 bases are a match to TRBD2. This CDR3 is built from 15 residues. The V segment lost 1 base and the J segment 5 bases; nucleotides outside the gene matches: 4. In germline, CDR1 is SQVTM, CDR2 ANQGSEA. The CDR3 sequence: CSVEAGTSGSNEQYF. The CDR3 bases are TGCAGCGTTGAAGCGGGGACTAGCGGGAGTAACGAGCAGTACTTC.

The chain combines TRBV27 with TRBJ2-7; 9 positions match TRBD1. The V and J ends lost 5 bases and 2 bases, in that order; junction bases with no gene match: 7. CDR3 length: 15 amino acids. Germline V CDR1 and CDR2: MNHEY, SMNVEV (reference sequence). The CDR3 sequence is CASSALGQGTYEQYF. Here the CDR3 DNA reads TGTGCCAGCAGTGCGTTGGGACAGGGCACCTACGAGCAGTACTTC.